This T cell receptor (beta chain) appears in the sequencing data of a study of T cells in Graves' hyperthyroidism and ophthalmopathy. V lost 7 bases to trimming and J lost 1 base; unmatched junction nucleotides: 9. CDR3 size: 16 residues. CDR1 is SGHVS, CDR2 FNYEAQ, per germline. In patients aged 18 to 65, hyperthyroidism was newly diagnosed, with duration under 2 months. Lactation, pregnancy, other autoimmune disease or uncontrolled infection led to exclusion of patients. Clinicians diagnosed patients from clinical symptoms, serum thyroxine and TRAb, thyroid ultrasound and orbital computed tomography. There were TCR beta CDR3 regions amplified from RNA transcripts. First-round RT-PCR with HTBI primers amplified the TCR CDR3 region. TCRdb passed the multiplex PCR reads through MiXCR, listing each CDR3 protein once. Of 600,000 or so distinct CDR3 sequences detected, under 20% appear once; the ten largest clones hold 3.8%.

This clonotype was detected a few times. The sequenced sample consisted of blood. The rearrangement joins TRBV7-6 to TRBJ2-2; the match to TRBD2 covers 7 bases. This receptor was taken from a woman aged 25 to 39 with Graves' hyperthyroidism. CDR3 residues: CASTKAGRGNTGELFF. As DNA, the CDR3 is TGTGCCAGCACTAAAGCGGGGAGAGGGAACACCGGGGAGCTGTTTTTT.